A selection of T cell receptor beta chains follows, all from one sample in a study of technical replicates of blood from a few donors. Data came from immunoSEQ multiplex PCR; TCRdb stores just in-frame clones and leaves some out. The data show just under 45,000 clones, about 96% seen once. Sequencing used T cells isolated from PBMCs. These receptors were collected from a human donor in good health. The CDR3 runs from the conserved cysteine through the conserved F or W. Fields, in order: J gene, V gene, CDR3 protein.

j_call: TRBJ2-7
v_call: TRBV10-1
cdr3_aa: CASRPDRGSYEQYF

j_call: TRBJ1-4
v_call: TRBV6-1
cdr3_aa: CASREGREKGEKLFF

j_call: TRBJ2-2
v_call: TRBV9
cdr3_aa: CASSGSGGVGAGELFF

j_call: TRBJ2-1
v_call: TRBV27
cdr3_aa: CASSLAGWDEQFF

j_call: TRBJ1-1
v_call: TRBV21-1
cdr3_aa: CASSPASGNRGLGVTEAFF

j_call: TRBJ1-2
v_call: TRBV4-1
cdr3_aa: CASSQEGGRGNYGYTF

j_call: TRBJ2-3
v_call: TRBV28
cdr3_aa: CASSFIGTSTTDTQYF

j_call: TRBJ2-7
v_call: TRBV6-5
cdr3_aa: CASSYSPIYEQYF

j_call: TRBJ2-2
v_call: TRBV7-6
cdr3_aa: CASSLAQVNTGELFF

j_call: TRBJ2-7
v_call: TRBV7-9
cdr3_aa: CASSLGLGLEQYF

j_call: TRBJ1-2
v_call: TRBV6-6
cdr3_aa: CASSGQGAQGYTF

j_call: TRBJ1-1
v_call: TRBV4-3
cdr3_aa: CASSQDWAEGGFPTEAFF

j_call: TRBJ2-3
v_call: TRBV11-2
cdr3_aa: CASSSWVLAGLTDTQYF

j_call: TRBJ2-1
v_call: TRBV9
cdr3_aa: CASSQGNRNNEQFF

j_call: TRBJ1-2
v_call: TRBV4-1
cdr3_aa: CASSQGGAKDRLNNQNYGYTF

j_call: TRBJ1-1
v_call: TRBV7-8
cdr3_aa: CASSPGLTNTEAFF

j_call: TRBJ1-5
v_call: TRBV6-1
cdr3_aa: CASSELTGFPQGWSQPQHF